What follows describes a single TCR beta chain. Germline lookup yields CDR1 KGHSH and CDR2 LQKENI. V was pared by 3 bases and J by 7 bases, with 6 bases between. The CDR3 totals 11 residues. The entry originates in a study of blood T cell repertoires in COVID-19. Method: immunoSEQ multiplex PCR; TCRdb's copy keeps in-frame clones and lacks some. Among over 40,000 clones, about 90% were seen once, and the ten largest hold about 12%. This chain joins TRBV18 and TRBJ1-1, with no clear D. The sample consisted of peripheral blood. This sequence was found in a human donor in a cohort sampled during active COVID-19. CDR3 protein: CASSPGFEAFF. CDR3 bases: TGTGCCAGCTCACCGGGCTTTGAAGCTTTCTTT.